These 28 T cell receptor beta chains came from one sample sequenced in a study of human T cells and chemical hapten exposure. TCRdb called the RACE reads again in MiXCR, with one record for every CDR3 protein. The repertoire holds under 150,000 distinct CDR3 sequences, with 9.5% to 13% as singletons. Time point in this sample: patch test 1, 2 weeks after DPC sensitization. Noted treatment: therapeutic diphenylcyclopropenone sensitization with weekly scalp DPC. This specimen consisted of whole blood, obtained in connection with sensitization to the hapten diphenylcyclopropenone (DPC). These receptors were collected from a woman between 50 and 59 years old with alopecia areata. Some clones in this sample may be carry-over from other donors' samples.

This clonotype was observed at least ten times. The rearrangement links TRBV6-5 to TRBJ1-4, with 7 positions matching TRBD1. Germline V gene data show CDR1 as MNHEY and CDR2 as SVGAGI. With 5 bases clipped from V and 8 bases from J, the junction kept 11 bases outside the gene matches. The CDR3 is made up of 15 amino acids. The CDR3 loop is CASSPTTGNYEKLFF. As DNA, the CDR3 is TGTGCCAGCAGTCCTACGACAGGGAACTACGAAAAACTGTTTTTT.

This chain connects TRBV3-1 to TRBJ1-5, with D possibly being TRBD1 (5 bases). CDR1 is LGHDT and CDR2 is YNNKEL in the germline V gene (reference sequence). V shed 4 bases and J shed 3 bases, with 16 bases lying between them. This CDR3 comprises 16 residues. The CDR3 DNA follows: TGTGCCAGCAGCCTCTCTTCCTTAGGGACCAATCAGCCCCAGCATTTT. Translating gives CASSLSSLGTNQPQHF.

This clonotype was seen ten or more times. The chain combines TRBV29-1 with TRBJ1-1, with TRBD1 identical over 7 bases. Losses at the gene ends were 6 bases for V and 1 base for J; bases not matched to a gene: 8. Per the germline V gene, CDR1 is SQVTM and CDR2 is ANQGSEA. The CDR3 contains 14 residues. The CDR3 protein is CSVTGTARNTEAFF. The CDR3 nucleotides are TGCAGCGTCACCGGGACAGCTAGGAACACTGAAGCTTTCTTT.

This clonotype has ten or more counts. The chain combines TRBV6-5 with TRBJ2-5; TRBD2 agrees at 14 bases. Unmatched junction bases numbered 6, after V lost 6 bases and J lost 6 bases. The CDR3 contains 15 residues. CDR1 and CDR2 from the germline V gene are MNHEY and SVGAGI. The CDR3 region is CASSHGLAGGQTQYF. The CDR3 DNA sequence: TGTGCCAGCAGCCACGGACTAGCGGGGGGACAGACCCAGTACTTC.

The chain couples TRBV28 to TRBJ1-5, with D possibly matching TRBD1 (5 bases). The CDR3 totals 18 residues. V was trimmed by 7 bases and J by 0 bases, leaving 22 bases between them. The germline V gene encodes CDR1 MDHEN and CDR2 SYDVKM. The chain's CDR3 is CASTKGRNKPPSNQPQHF. CDR3 DNA sequence: TGTGCCAGCACGAAGGGACGGAATAAACCTCCTAGCAATCAGCCCCAGCATTTT.

This clonotype was detected only a few times. The chain uses TRBV24-1 and TRBJ2-3; TRBD2 aligns across 7 bases. The V gene end was trimmed by 5 bases and the J gene end by 3 bases; junction bases not matched to a gene: 7. Germline CDR1 reads KGHDR; CDR2 reads SFDVKD. The CDR3 is made up of 15 amino acids. The CDR3 loop reads CATSVRTSLTDTQYF. CDR3 sequence (DNA): TGTGCCACCAGTGTCCGGACTAGTTTGACAGATACGCAGTATTTT.

The V call is TRBV28, the J call TRBJ2-7; a weak D match, TRBD1 (5 bases). With 4 bases removed from V and 3 bases from J, the gap between germline ends came to 13 bases. The CDR3 runs 14 residues. The germline gives CDR1 MDHEN, CDR2 SYDVKM. For the CDR3, the DNA is TGTGCCAGCAGTTCGGCTCAGGGAATCTACGAGCAGTACTTC. It codes for CASSSAQGIYEQYF.

This clonotype was detected a few times. V gene TRBV7-2 combines with J gene TRBJ2-3; D remains ambiguous. V lost 10 bases to trimming and J lost 4 bases, with 9 bases between them. In germline, CDR1 is SGHTA, CDR2 FQGNSA. The CDR3 is 11 amino acids. The CDR3 coding sequence is TGTGCCACTCGGTCCCCAGATACGCAGTATTTT. This gives the protein CATRSPDTQYF.

This clonotype was recorded many times. The chain recombines TRBV29-1 with TRBJ2-4; a possible D gene is TRBD1 (5 bases). V gave up 4 bases and J gave up 13 bases, with 17 bases separating them. The germline CDR1 and CDR2 sequences are SQVTM and ANQGSEA. There are 12 residues in the CDR3. The CDR3 is CSVGQTLSGQYF. CDR3 sequence (DNA): TGCAGCGTTGGACAGACCCTGTCGGGCCAGTACTTC.

V and J are TRBV7-8 and TRBJ2-5; a weak D match, TRBD2 (6 bases). V gave up 2 bases and J gave up 2 bases, with 15 bases separating them. Germline V lookup: CDR1 SGHVS, CDR2 FQNEAQ. The CDR3 has 16 amino acids. The CDR3 loop reads CASSLLRLDRQETQYF. The CDR3, as DNA: TGTGCCAGCAGCTTACTCCGACTAGATAGACAAGAGACCCAGTACTTC.

The chain employs TRBV6-5 and TRBJ2-1, with TRBD1 identical over 8 bases. With 2 bases clipped from V and 10 bases from J, the junction kept 13 bases outside the gene matches. Germline V gene lookup returns CDR1 MNHEY and CDR2 SVGAGI. This CDR3 contains 16 residues. CDR3 protein: CASSYAGLPGGKEQFF. The CDR3 coding sequence is TGTGCCAGCAGTTACGCGGGACTTCCAGGGGGCAAAGAGCAGTTCTTC.

This rearrangement joins TRBV4-3 to TRBJ2-7; D ambiguous. V was cut by 0 bases and J by 5 bases, with 8 bases left in between. The CDR3 is 13 amino acids. From germline, CDR1 is LGHNA and CDR2 YSLEER. This CDR3 reads CASSQDRRNEQYF. In DNA form, the CDR3 reads TGCGCCAGCAGCCAAGATCGCAGGAACGAGCAGTACTTC.

This clonotype has just a few counts. This rearrangement joins TRBV5-6 to TRBJ1-6, with D possibly matching TRBD1 (6 bases). The CDR3 has 15 amino acids. V was pared by 2 bases and J by 6 bases, with 12 bases between. CDR1 is SGHDT and CDR2 is YYEEEE in the germline V gene. CDR3 amino acids: CASSFQGLANSPLHF. The CDR3, as DNA: TGTGCCAGCAGCTTCCAGGGGCTAGCTAATTCACCCCTCCACTTT. Filled out from reference TRBV5-6 and TRBJ1-6, the complete variable domain reads DAGVTQSPTHLIKTRGQQVTLRCSPKSGHDTVSWYQQALGQGPQFIFQYYEEEERQRGNFPDRFSGHQFPNYSSELNVNALLLGDSALYLCASSFQGLANSPLHFGNGTRLTVT.

In this sample, this clonotype turned up many times. The chain is built from TRBV29-1 and TRBJ2-4; D gene uncertain. Trimming cost V 6 bases and J 2 bases, with 11 bases left between them. CDR1 and CDR2 from the germline V gene are SQVTM and ANQGSEA. The length of the CDR3 is 13 residues. CDR3 in DNA: TGCAGCGTGAAATTAGGAACCAAAAACATTCAGTACTTC. It yields the protein CSVKLGTKNIQYF. The whole variable domain, filled in from reference TRBV29-1 and TRBJ2-4, reads SAVISQKPSRDICQRGTSLTIQCQVDSQVTMMFWYRQQPGQSLTLIATANQGSEATYESGFVIDKFPISRPNLTFSTLTVSNMSPEDSSIYLCSVKLGTKNIQYFGAGTRLSVL.

This clonotype has only a few counts. V usage is TRBV9 and J usage is TRBJ1-4; 7 nucleotides line up with TRBD1. The CDR3 runs 15 residues. Trimming at V came to 1 base and at J to 4 bases, leaving 4 bases not matched to a gene. Per the germline V gene, CDR1 is SGDLS and CDR2 is YYNGEE. Here the CDR3 reads CASSVITGVNEKLFF. The CDR3 DNA reads TGTGCCAGCAGCGTAATCACAGGGGTTAATGAAAAACTGTTTTTT.

This clonotype has a count of ten or more. The chain joins TRBV4-3 to TRBJ2-7; D is perhaps TRBD2 (5 bases). CDR3 length equals 15 residues. From germline, CDR1 is LGHNA and CDR2 YSLEER. Trimming removed 1 base at V and 0 bases at J, with 10 bases between. Written as DNA, the CDR3 is TGCGCCAGCAGCCAAGGACCGGGGTTCTCCTACGAGCAGTACTTC. It specifies CASSQGPGFSYEQYF.

CDR3 amino acids: CASSPGDTEAFF. CDR3 DNA: TGTGCCAGCAGCCCAGGGGACACTGAAGCTTTCTTT. This chain uses TRBV7-9 with TRBJ1-1; TRBD1 might be the D (6 bases). The germline CDR1 and CDR2 sequences are SEHNR and FQNEAQ (reference sequence). V dropped 5 bases and J dropped 3 bases, with 7 bases sitting between them. This CDR3 contains 12 residues.

V usage is TRBV20-1 and J usage is TRBJ2-5, with 10 bases fitting TRBD2. This CDR3 is built from 15 residues. V gave up 6 bases and J gave up 2 bases; unmatched junction bases: 9. In germline, CDR1 is DFQATT, CDR2 SNEGSKA (reference sequence). The CDR3 here is CSAGGGTSVQETQYF. The CDR3 region has the DNA TGCAGTGCGGGGGGCGGGACTAGCGTACAAGAGACCCAGTACTTC.

V is TRBV29-1 and J is TRBJ2-7; 11 positions match TRBD1. The CDR3 runs to 15 residues. The junction had 5 bases not matched to a gene; V was cut back by 1 base and J by 3 bases. Germline lookup yields CDR1 SQVTM and CDR2 ANQGSEA. CDR3 sequence: CSVEASGTGGYEQYF. Here the CDR3 DNA reads TGCAGCGTTGAAGCGTCCGGGACAGGGGGCTACGAGCAGTACTTC.

The chain recombines TRBV5-6 with TRBJ1-2, with a possible D match to TRBD1 (6 bases). This CDR3 is 16 amino acids long. Trimming stripped 2 bases from V and 3 bases from J, with 17 bases between. CDR1 and CDR2 from the germline V gene are SGHDT and YYEEEE. CDR3 protein: CASSFFKAGVDYGYTF. The CDR3 DNA is TGTGCCAGCAGCTTTTTCAAGGCAGGGGTAGACTATGGCTACACCTTC.

This clonotype came up many times. This sequence joins TRBV6-1 and TRBJ2-5, with no clear D. Trimming removed 4 bases at V and 0 bases at J, with 3 bases between. The CDR3 runs to 12 residues. CDR1 MNHNS and CDR2 SASEGT come from the germline V gene. The DNA for the CDR3 is TGTGCCAGCAGTGCTAACCAAGAGACCCAGTACTTC. Protein product: CASSANQETQYF.

This clonotype was recorded at least ten times. This chain links TRBV9 with TRBJ1-1; possibly TRBD1 for D (6 bases). V dropped 3 bases and J dropped 6 bases, with 15 bases sitting between them. Per germline, CDR1 SGDLS and CDR2 YYNGEE. The CDR3 is 14 residues long. The CDR3 nucleotides read TGTGCCAGCAGCGCGGGACACTCGGCGGCTGAAGCTTTCTTT. It specifies CASSAGHSAAEAFF.

Ten or more counts support this clonotype. The J gene is TRBJ2-7, the V gene TRBV11-2; D remains unclear. The germline V and J ends were trimmed by 5 bases and 6 bases, with 14 bases remaining between them. The CDR3 extends over 13 amino acids. CDR1 is SGHAT, CDR2 FQNNGV, per germline. The CDR3 loop reads CASSLSLGGEQYF. The CDR3 bases are TGTGCCAGCAGCCTCAGTCTTGGCGGCGAGCAGTACTTC.

The chain combines TRBV5-1 with TRBJ2-1, with D perhaps matching TRBD1 or TRBD2 (6 bases each). The V end was cut by 3 bases, the J end by 0 bases, with 10 bases between. Germline lookup yields CDR1 SGHRS and CDR2 YFSETQ. This CDR3 is built from 15 residues. The CDR3 here is CASSYGGGSYNEQFF. The CDR3 nucleotides are TGCGCCAGCAGCTACGGAGGGGGCTCCTACAATGAGCAGTTCTTC.

There are a few counts of this clonotype. This chain connects TRBV14 to TRBJ1-1; D call uncertain. The germline V and J ends were trimmed by 3 bases and 8 bases, with 7 bases remaining between them. From germline, CDR1 is SGHDN and CDR2 FVKESK. This CDR3 is 11 amino acids long. CDR3 in amino acids: CASSHNLEAFF. CDR3 DNA sequence: TGTGCCAGCAGCCATAATCTAGAAGCTTTCTTT.

The chain employs TRBV7-9 and TRBJ2-1; D is unclear. This CDR3 has 11 amino acids. The V end was cut by 1 base, the J end by 12 bases, with 7 bases between. Looked up from germline, CDR1 is SEHNR and CDR2 is FQNEAQ (reference sequence). The DNA of the CDR3 is TGTGCCAGCAGCTTAGATTATTGGCAGTTCTTC. This translates into CASSLDYWQFF.

This clonotype was seen many times. The chain couples TRBV6-1 to TRBJ1-6; D remains unclear. Germline CDR1 reads MNHNS; CDR2 reads SASEGT. There are 13 residues in the CDR3. The V end lost 7 bases, the J end lost 9 bases, and 13 bases lay between the germline ends. The CDR3 here is CASMRAEPSPLHF. DNA for the CDR3: TGTGCCAGCATGAGGGCAGAACCTTCACCCCTCCACTTT.

In its sample, this clonotype was seen many times. The gene calls are TRBV7-2 and TRBJ1-6; TRBD1 agrees at 7 bases. Germline V gives CDR1 SGHTA, CDR2 FQGNSA. V trimming: 4 bases; J trimming: 9 bases; junction bases outside the gene matches: 3. CDR3 length: 13 amino acids. This CDR3 is CASSYDRVSPLHF. The CDR3 region has the DNA TGTGCCAGCAGCTATGACAGGGTTTCACCCCTCCACTTT.